This T cell receptor (beta chain) was documented in a study of T cell repertoires in cytomegalovirus infection. Study summary: Both a matching HLA type and CMV infection were indicated by public TCR beta signatures. The study, taken as a whole, reports: Pooled public TCR beta family frequency picked out CMV carriers with the relevant HLA. Clonotypes of TCR beta that were HLA-C-restricted and CMV-specific dominated the ex vivo response.

MiXCR, applied by TCRdb to the reads, yields one record per CDR3 protein. The sample yields about 300,000 distinct CDR3 sequences, 8% to 10% seen once. This clonotype came up a few times. Its target is not known. Per the germline V gene, CDR1 is SGHNT and CDR2 is YYREEE (reference sequence). The CDR3 is 15 residues long. V was trimmed by 1 base and J by 4 bases, leaving 11 bases between them. The sample consisted of PBMCs. V is TRBV5-4 and J is TRBJ2-2; tentative D call: TRBD1 (6 bases). This sequence was found in a human donor in good health (CMV status not recorded). Some clones in this sample may be carry-over from other donors' samples. The CDR3 DNA sequence: TGTGCCAGCAGCTTGTCGGACAGATCCACCGGGGAGCTGTTTTTT. Its protein product is CASSLSDRSTGELFF.